Presented here are 22 T cell receptor beta chains from one specimen sequenced in a study of shared clonotypes between healthy human individuals. Selected positively for CCR7 and CD45RO-negative, naive CD8 cells excluded terminally differentiated effector memory CD45RA+ cells. Produced via immunoSEQ multiplex PCR; TCRdb's table is partial and in-frame only. The table lists millions of clones, 85% to 95% of them singletons. Sequencing was carried out using naive CD8+ T cells sorted from blood. The receptor source for this set is a young man in good health.

On this clone itself: This CDR3 is also generated by other DNA sequences in the sample. The CDR3: CASSLAGTTYEQYF. The CDR3 DNA is TGTGCCAGCAGCTTGGCCGGGACTACCTACGAGCAGTACTTC. The gene calls are TRBV5-4 and TRBJ2-7; 7 nucleotides align to TRBD2. Trimming cost V 0 bases and J 2 bases; bases outside gene matches: 2. In germline, CDR1 is SGHNT, CDR2 YYREEE (reference sequence). This CDR3 is built from 14 residues.

The chain joins TRBV6-4 to TRBJ2-1; D call uncertain. V was cut by 5 bases and J by 13 bases, with 6 bases left in between. This CDR3 has 9 residues. CDR1 and CDR2 (germline): MRHNA, SNTAGT. CDR3: CASSTRQFF. In DNA form, the CDR3 reads TGTGCCAGCAGTACCCGCCAGTTCTTC.

This clone occurred a few times. The chain joins TRBV6-5 to TRBJ2-3; no clear D gene. Germline V gene lookup returns CDR1 MNHEY and CDR2 SVGAGI. The V and J ends lost 4 bases and 3 bases respectively, with 8 bases between them. This CDR3 contains 13 residues. The chain's CDR3 is CASSSTETDTQYF. The CDR3 DNA follows: TGTGCCAGCAGTTCAACGGAAACAGATACGCAGTATTTT.

This clone was seen only once. The chain has TRBV5-6 and TRBJ2-1; the D gene is possibly TRBD1 (5 bases). From germline, CDR1 is SGHDT and CDR2 YYEEEE. The V gene lost 5 bases and the J gene lost 4 bases, with 7 bases spanning the gap. The CDR3 is made up of 12 amino acids. The CDR3 nucleotides read TGTGCCAGCAGAGGGGATTACAATGAGCAGTTCTTC. Residues: CASRGDYNEQFF.

The V gene is TRBV4-3, the J gene TRBJ1-1; tentative D call: TRBD1 (5 bases). Germline values: CDR1 LGHNA, CDR2 YSLEER. The CDR3 is 14 residues long. V was cut by 4 bases and J by 6 bases, with 15 bases left in between. This CDR3 reads CASSPNRGFAEAFF. The CDR3 nucleotides read TGCGCCAGCAGCCCTAATAGGGGATTCGCTGAAGCTTTCTTT.

This chain uses TRBV19 with TRBJ1-2, with TRBD1 identical over 7 bases. There are 14 residues in the CDR3. Germline-derived CDR1 and CDR2 are LNHDA and SQIVND (reference sequence). After removal of 7 bases from V and 4 bases from J, the junction contained 9 bases not matched to a gene. CDR3 sequence (DNA): TGTGCCAGTACCTCGGAAGGGGGCTTCTATGGCTACACCTTC. The encoded protein is CASTSEGGFYGYTF.

V is TRBV10-3 and J is TRBJ2-2; a possible D gene is TRBD1 (7 bases). V gave up 2 bases and J gave up 1 base, with 11 bases separating them. CDR3 length equals 16 residues. Germline CDR1 and CDR2: ENHRY and SYGVKD. CDR3 loop: CAISETQGGNTGELFF. The CDR3 region has the DNA TGTGCCATCAGTGAGACTCAGGGGGGGAACACCGGGGAGCTGTTTTTT.

V gene TRBV27 combines with J gene TRBJ2-7; the D is unclear. Trimming left V 3 bases short and J 3 bases short, with 12 bases between. Germline loops: CDR1 MNHEY, CDR2 SMNVEV (reference sequence). This CDR3 is built from 14 residues. The CDR3 region has the DNA TGTGCCAGCAGTTTTTACGGCGGAAACTACGAGCAGTACTTC. This encodes CASSFYGGNYEQYF.

This sequence joins TRBV6-5 and TRBJ1-2, with D perhaps TRBD1 (5 bases). V dropped 11 bases and J dropped 0 bases, with 19 bases sitting between them. Germline V gene sequence: CDR1 MNHEY, CDR2 SVGAGI. The CDR3 has 15 residues. Written as DNA, the CDR3 is TGTGCCGCCTTCGGGACCGATTATCCTAACTATGGCTACACCTTC. Translation gives CAAFGTDYPNYGYTF.

This rearrangement joins TRBV28 to TRBJ2-7; D call uncertain. CDR1 and CDR2 (germline): MDHEN, SYDVKM. V dropped 4 bases and J dropped 5 bases, with 9 bases sitting between them. The CDR3 is 12 residues long. Here the CDR3 reads CASSSQGNEQYF. As DNA, the CDR3 is TGTGCCAGCAGTTCCCAAGGGAACGAGCAGTACTTC.

The genes are TRBV28 and TRBJ2-7; TRBD2 might be the D (8 bases). Germline CDR1 reads MDHEN; CDR2 reads SYDVKM. V was pared by 8 bases and J by 5 bases, with 22 bases between. The CDR3 length is 15 residues. In DNA, the CDR3 is TGTGCCAGCTCGGGGGGGGAGGACAGGACCGACGAGCAGTACTTC. Its translation is CASSGGEDRTDEQYF.

V is TRBV5-4 and J is TRBJ2-1; D ambiguous. This CDR3 comprises 13 residues. CDR1 is SGHNT and CDR2 is YYREEE in the germline V gene (reference sequence). Trimming cost V 0 bases and J 5 bases, with 6 bases left between them. The CDR3 region is CASSLAPNNEQFF. CDR3 in DNA: TGTGCCAGCAGCTTGGCACCGAACAATGAGCAGTTCTTC.

Worth noting for this clone: A junction end diverges from the germline sequence, so it may reflect a read error. Other nucleotide sequences in the sample specify the same CDR3. The CDR3 sequence is CASSLDSSYNSPLHF. In DNA, the CDR3 is TGTGCCAGCAGTTTAGACAGCTCCTATAATTCACCCCTCCACTTT. The chain carries TRBV7-9 and TRBJ1-6; TRBD1 is a possible D gene (5 bases). The CDR3 runs 15 residues. Germline values: CDR1 SEHNR, CDR2 FQNEAQ (reference sequence).

This chain uses TRBV10-2 with TRBJ2-5; D ambiguous. Germline V gene data show CDR1 as WSHSY and CDR2 as SAAADI. This CDR3 spans 11 amino acids. With 4 bases removed from V and 4 bases from J, the gap between germline ends came to 4 bases. The CDR3 DNA is TGCGCCAGCAGTGTGTTAGAGACCCAGTACTTC. Amino acids: CASSVLETQYF.

Turning to this clone: At the DNA level, this CDR3 is encoded by other sequences in the same sample as well. The chain is built from TRBV27 and TRBJ2-3; the D is unclear. The CDR3 covers 12 residues. The V end was cut by 5 bases, the J end by 2 bases, with 5 bases between. Germline CDR1 is MNHEY and CDR2 is SMNVEV (reference sequence). CDR3 residues: CASSPHTDTQYF. The CDR3, as DNA: TGTGCCAGCAGTCCTCACACAGATACGCAGTATTTT.

The chain couples TRBV27 to TRBJ2-1, with D possibly matching TRBD1 (6 bases). The V gene's germline CDR1 is MNHEY and CDR2 SMNVEV (reference sequence). CDR3 length: 14 residues. Trimming stripped 4 bases from V and 6 bases from J, with 13 bases between. In DNA, the CDR3 is TGTGCCAGCAGTTCGACAGGAACTGCCAATGAGCAGTTCTTC. Translation gives CASSSTGTANEQFF.

The V gene is TRBV4-1, the J gene TRBJ2-7; D unclear. CDR1 is MGHRA, CDR2 YSYEKL, per germline. V dropped 4 bases and J dropped 1 base, with 11 bases sitting between them. The CDR3 spans 14 residues. The CDR3 reads CASSLGPISYEQYF. CDR3 DNA sequence: TGCGCCAGCAGCCTCGGGCCGATTTCCTACGAGCAGTACTTC.

The rearrangement joins TRBV21-1 to TRBJ1-4. TRBV21-1 is tagged as a pseudogene. CDR3 size: 15 residues. The CDR3 sequence: CASGLRRTFNEKLFF. CDR3 sequence (DNA): TGTGCCAGCGGACTGAGACGGACCTTTAATGAAAAACTGTTTTTT.

The chain carries TRBV19 and TRBJ2-3; the match to TRBD1 covers 8 bases. V trimming: 4 bases; J trimming: 2 bases; junction bases outside the gene matches: 5. CDR1 and CDR2 from the germline V gene are LNHDA and SQIVND (reference sequence). The CDR3 is made up of 15 amino acids. CDR3 residues: CASSTGQANTDTQYF. CDR3 bases: TGTGCCAGTAGTACGGGACAGGCGAACACAGATACGCAGTATTTT.

The chain uses TRBV21-1 and TRBJ2-7; the tabulated D call, TRBD1, remains unverified against the DNA. TRBV21-1 is noted as a pseudogene. The CDR3 has 15 residues. The CDR3 reads CASRSGQVYSYEQYF. Here the CDR3 DNA reads TGTGCCAGCAGATCGGGACAGGTGTACTCCTACGAGCAGTACTTC.

This clone came up once. The V gene is TRBV28, the J gene TRBJ2-7; D is perhaps TRBD1 or TRBD2 (5 bases each). V shed 5 bases and J shed 3 bases, with 17 bases lying between them. CDR1 MDHEN and CDR2 SYDVKM come from the germline V gene. The CDR3 totals 15 residues. CDR3 nucleotide sequence: TGTGCCAGCAGTGACCCCGGGACGGTGGGCTACGAGCAGTACTTC. Translating gives CASSDPGTVGYEQYF.

The chain uses TRBV27 and TRBJ2-1; no definite D call. Germline CDR1 MNHEY, CDR2 SMNVEV (reference sequence). CDR3 length equals 13 residues. Trimming shortened V by 3 bases and J by 9 bases, and 12 bases separated the two germline ends. The CDR3, as DNA: TGTGCCAGCAGTTTCCAGGTCACAGCTGAGCAGTTCTTC. This translates into CASSFQVTAEQFF.